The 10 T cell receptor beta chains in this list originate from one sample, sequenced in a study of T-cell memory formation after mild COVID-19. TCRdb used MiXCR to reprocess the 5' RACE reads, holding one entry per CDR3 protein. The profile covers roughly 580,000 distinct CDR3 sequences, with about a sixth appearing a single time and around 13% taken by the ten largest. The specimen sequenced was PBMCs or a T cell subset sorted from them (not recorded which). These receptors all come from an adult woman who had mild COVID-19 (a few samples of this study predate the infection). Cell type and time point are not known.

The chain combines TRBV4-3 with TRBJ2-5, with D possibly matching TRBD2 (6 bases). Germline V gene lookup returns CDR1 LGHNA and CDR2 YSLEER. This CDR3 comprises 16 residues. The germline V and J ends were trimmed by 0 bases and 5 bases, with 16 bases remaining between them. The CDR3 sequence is CASSQEPPAGGETQYF. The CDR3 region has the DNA TGCGCCAGCAGCCAAGAACCCCCCGCAGGAGGGGAGACCCAGTACTTC.

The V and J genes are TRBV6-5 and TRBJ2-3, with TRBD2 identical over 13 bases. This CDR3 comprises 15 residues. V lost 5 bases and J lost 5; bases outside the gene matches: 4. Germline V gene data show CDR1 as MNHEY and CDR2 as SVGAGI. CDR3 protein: CASSGTSGIRDTQYF. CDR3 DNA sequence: TGTGCCAGCAGTGGGACTAGCGGGATTCGAGATACGCAGTATTTT.

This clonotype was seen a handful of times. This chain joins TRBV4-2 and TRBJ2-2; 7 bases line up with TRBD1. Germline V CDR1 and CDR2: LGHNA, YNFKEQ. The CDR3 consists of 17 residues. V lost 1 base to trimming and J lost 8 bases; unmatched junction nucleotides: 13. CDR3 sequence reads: CASSQGRDRVGMGELFF. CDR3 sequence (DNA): TGTGCCAGCAGCCAAGGAAGGGACAGAGTTGGAATGGGGGAGCTGTTTTTT.

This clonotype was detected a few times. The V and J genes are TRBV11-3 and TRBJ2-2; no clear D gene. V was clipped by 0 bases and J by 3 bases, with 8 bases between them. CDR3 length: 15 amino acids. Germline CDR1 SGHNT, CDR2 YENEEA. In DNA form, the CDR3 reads TGTGCCAGCAGCTTAGATTCCCTAGACACCGGGGAGCTGTTTTTT. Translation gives CASSLDSLDTGELFF.

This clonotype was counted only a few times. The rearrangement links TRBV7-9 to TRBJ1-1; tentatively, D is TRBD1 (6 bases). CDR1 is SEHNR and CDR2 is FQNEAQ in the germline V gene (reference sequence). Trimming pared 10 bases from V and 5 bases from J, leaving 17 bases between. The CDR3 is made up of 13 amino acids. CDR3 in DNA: TGTGCCACCCAAAGGGGGGCCGGGACTGAAGCTTTCTTT. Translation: CATQRGAGTEAFF. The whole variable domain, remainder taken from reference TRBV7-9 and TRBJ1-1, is DTGVSQNPRHKITKRGQNVTFRCDPISEHNRLYWYRQTLGQGPEFLTYFQNEAQLEKSRLLSDRFSAERPKGSFSTLEIQRTEQGDSAMYLCATQRGAGTEAFFGQGTRLTVV.

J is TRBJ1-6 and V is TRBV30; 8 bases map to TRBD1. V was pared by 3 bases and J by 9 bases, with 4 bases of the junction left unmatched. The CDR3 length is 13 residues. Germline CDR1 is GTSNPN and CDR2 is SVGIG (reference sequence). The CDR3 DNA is TGTGCCTGGAGGGGACAGGACATTTCACCCCTCCACTTT. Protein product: CAWRGQDISPLHF.

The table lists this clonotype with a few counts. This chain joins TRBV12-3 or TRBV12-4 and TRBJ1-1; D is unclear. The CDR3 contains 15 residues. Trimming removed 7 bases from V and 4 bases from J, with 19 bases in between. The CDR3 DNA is TGTGCCAGCACCTCCCAGAGTCCGTTGGGCACTGAAGCTTTCTTT. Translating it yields CASTSQSPLGTEAFF.

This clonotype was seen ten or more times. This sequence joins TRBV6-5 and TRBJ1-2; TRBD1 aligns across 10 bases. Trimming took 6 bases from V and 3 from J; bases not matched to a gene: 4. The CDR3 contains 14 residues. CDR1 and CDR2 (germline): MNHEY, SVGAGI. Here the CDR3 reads CASRGQGLHYGYTF. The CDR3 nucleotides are TGTGCCAGCAGGGGACAGGGGTTACACTATGGCTACACCTTC.

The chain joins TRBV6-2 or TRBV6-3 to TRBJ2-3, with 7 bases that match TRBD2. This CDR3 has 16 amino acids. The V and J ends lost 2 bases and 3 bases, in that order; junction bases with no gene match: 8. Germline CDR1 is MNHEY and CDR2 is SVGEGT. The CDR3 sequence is CASSYGLAEVTDTQYF. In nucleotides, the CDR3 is TGTGCCAGCAGTTACGGTCTAGCGGAAGTAACAGATACGCAGTATTTT.

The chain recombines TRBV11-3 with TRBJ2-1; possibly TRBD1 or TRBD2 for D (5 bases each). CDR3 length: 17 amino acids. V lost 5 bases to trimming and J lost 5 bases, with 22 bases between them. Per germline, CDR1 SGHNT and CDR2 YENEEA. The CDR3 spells CASSPRGVRLRHNEQFF. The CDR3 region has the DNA TGTGCCAGCAGCCCCCGAGGGGTACGGTTGCGCCACAATGAGCAGTTCTTC.